The rows below give T cell receptor beta chains drawn from one sample of a study of OX40 agonist ivuxolimab in advanced cancers. The protocol was immunoSEQ multiplex PCR, while the TCRdb copy is restricted to in-frame clones and leaves out a portion. This table holds tens of thousands of clones, 80% to 90% found once. The material was CD4+ or CD8+ T cells sorted from blood, obtained in a trial of the OX40 agonist ivuxolimab. The receptors stem from an adult with an advanced solid tumor such as melanoma, head and neck, liver or kidney cancer. Each CDR3 is given without its conserved first and last residue. Fields, in order: V gene, J gene, CDR3 length, CDR3 protein.

TRBV2	TRBJ2-7	9	ASNTPGEQY
TRBV19	TRBJ1-1	9	ASRGVTEAF
TRBV7-2	TRBJ1-1	12	ASSLWGLGTEAF
TRBV10-2	TRBJ1-4	12	ASSEQATNEKLF
TRBV7-8	TRBJ2-1	10	ASSPTDNEQF
TRBV19	TRBJ2-2	13	ASSISGRATGELF
TRBV28	TRBJ2-7	11	ASSPYTGVEQY
TRBV2	TRBJ2-1	15	ASTPPLRGRAYNEQF
TRBV18	TRBJ1-1	11	ASSPGQNTEAF
TRBV28	TRBJ2-1	13	ASSFAGVSYNEQF
TRBV6-5	TRBJ1-1	12	ASSADGSWTEAF
TRBV7-2	TRBJ2-5	11	ASSWGVAETQY
TRBV29-1	TRBJ1-3	12	SVRQGGGRNTIY
TRBV30	TRBJ1-3	12	AWTGQLSGNTIY
TRBV29-1	TRBJ1-1	10	SGAYTRTEAF
TRBV5-5	TRBJ2-2	14	ASRSGPTSGTGELF
TRBV10-1	TRBJ1-3	13	ASSESRSSGNTIY
TRBV29-1	TRBJ1-2	12	SVVHRDSNYGYT
TRBV20-1	TRBJ1-1	9	SARGSLEAF
TRBV7-9	TRBJ2-1	14	ASSLGVAVYYNEQF
TRBV18	TRBJ2-1	14	ASSPPNRDGYNEQF
TRBV28	TRBJ1-5	14	ASSISTGEGNQPQH
TRBV12-5	TRBJ2-1	15	ASGLQTGTGANNEQF
TRBV4-2	TRBJ1-1	13	ASSQRTGAATEAF
TRBV5-4	TRBJ1-6	13	ASSGGQGVRSPLH
TRBV19	TRBJ2-2	11	ASSNRVSGELF
TRBV19	TRBJ2-3	12	ASSVGGLTDTQY
TRBV5-1	TRBJ2-5	14	ASSLMVAGGQETQY
TRBV5-1	TRBJ1-1	13	ASSLFYGMNTEAF
TRBV25-1	TRBJ1-1	12	ASSEPRTNTEAF
TRBV5-4	TRBJ2-3	13	ASSSSVGTQYTQY
TRBV5-4	TRBJ2-1	12	ASSGKGLAGGQF
TRBV6-1	TRBJ1-1	13	ASSAPTGTGTEAF
TRBV29-1	TRBJ2-5	12	SVGRAVGQETQY
TRBV30	TRBJ2-5	11	AWILDRSETQY
TRBV7-7	TRBJ2-1	11	ASSRGQSNEQF
TRBV29-1	TRBJ1-2	10	SVVQERYGYT
TRBV30	TRBJ1-2	12	AYFTGLPSSGYT
TRBV30	TRBJ1-1	11	AWRRTARTEAF
TRBV11-2	TRBJ1-2	12	ASSLSLTGPSYT